This T cell receptor (beta chain) stems from a study of T-cell reconstitution after alpha-beta-depleted transplantation in children. Germline V CDR1 and CDR2: SGHVS, FNYEAQ. The CDR3 has 13 amino acids. The germline V and J ends were trimmed by 1 base and 8 bases, with 11 bases remaining between them. Unique molecular identifiers featured in how the TCRbeta library was prepared. MiXCR, applied by TCRdb to the PCR reads, yields one record per CDR3 protein. Seen here are roughly 500,000 distinct CDR3 sequences, around 13% observed once, and the top ten hold about 6%. This chain joins TRBV7-6 and TRBJ1-2, with D perhaps matching TRBD1 (6 bases). The sample consisted of PBMCs from the stem cell graft donor, taken from the stem cell graft. The sequence was collected from a human donor who donated a stem cell graft to a child with combined immunodeficiency. DNA for the CDR3: TGTGCCAGCAGCTTAGGCAGGGGTAGCGGCTACACCTTC. Translated, it gives CASSLGRGSGYTF.